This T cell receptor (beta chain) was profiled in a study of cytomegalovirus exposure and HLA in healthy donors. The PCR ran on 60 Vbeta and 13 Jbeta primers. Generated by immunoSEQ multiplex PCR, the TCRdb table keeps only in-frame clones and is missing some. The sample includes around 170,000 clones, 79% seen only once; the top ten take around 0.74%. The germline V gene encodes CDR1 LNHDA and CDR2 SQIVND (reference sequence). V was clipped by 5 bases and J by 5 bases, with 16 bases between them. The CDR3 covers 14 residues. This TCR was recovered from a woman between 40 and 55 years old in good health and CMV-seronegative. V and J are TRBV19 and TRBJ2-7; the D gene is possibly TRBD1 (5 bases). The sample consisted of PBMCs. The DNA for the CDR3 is TGTGCCAGTAGTCCCCGCAGGGATGGGAACGAGCAGTACTTC. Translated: CASSPRRDGNEQYF.